Each of the 23 T cell receptor beta chains below was sequenced from the same sample in a study of blood T cell repertoires in COVID-19. Assay used: immunoSEQ multiplex PCR; TCRdb lists only in-frame clones, some missing. Among fewer than 400,000 clones, approximately 89% were seen once, and the ten largest hold approximately 1.5%. Sequenced sample: PBMCs or T cells enriched from blood (not recorded which). These TCRs come from a woman aged 25 to 45 who had recovered from COVID-19.

Turning to this clone: Other nucleotide sequences from this sample produce the same CDR3. The chain joins TRBV5-1 to TRBJ1-2; D is uncertain. Germline loops: CDR1 SGHRS, CDR2 YFSETQ. V lost 4 bases and J lost 0, with 7 bases in between. This CDR3 is built from 13 residues. The CDR3 region has the DNA TGCGCCAGCAGCCTCGGAGCTAACTATGGCTACACCTTC. Translated, it gives CASSLGANYGYTF.

The J gene is TRBJ1-2, the V gene TRBV5-4; D remains ambiguous. CDR3 length equals 15 residues. V lost 5 bases, J lost 4 bases, and 18 bases lay in between. Germline V gene lookup returns CDR1 SGHNT and CDR2 YYREEE (reference sequence). CDR3 coding DNA: TGTGCCAGCAGTCCTAATCGGGTCCGACGCTATGGCTACACCTTC. As protein: CASSPNRVRRYGYTF.

This clone appeared a single time. The chain combines TRBV5-4 with TRBJ1-2; D might be TRBD1 (6 bases). Germline V lookup: CDR1 SGHNT, CDR2 YYREEE (reference sequence). V was clipped by 3 bases and J by 4 bases, with 16 bases between them. CDR3 length equals 15 residues. Written as DNA, the CDR3 is TGTGCCAGCAGCTCCGGACAGCGAGGCTTCTATGGCTACACCTTC. It translates to CASSSGQRGFYGYTF.

V usage is TRBV4-2 and J usage is TRBJ1-1; weak D call: TRBD1 (5 bases). Germline V gene sequence: CDR1 LGHNA, CDR2 YNFKEQ. Trimming removed 0 bases at V and 11 bases at J, with 16 bases between. There are 14 residues in the CDR3. Written as DNA, the CDR3 is TGTGCCAGCAGCCAAGATCAGGGAGGGCCGGCGGCTTTCTTT. Amino acids: CASSQDQGGPAAFF.

The chain combines TRBV19 with TRBJ2-7; TRBD1 might be the D (5 bases). The CDR3 extends over 13 amino acids. Germline V gives CDR1 LNHDA, CDR2 SQIVND (reference sequence). The V end lost 5 bases, the J end lost 4 bases, and 12 bases lay between the germline ends. The CDR3 reads CASSDDSSYEQYF. The CDR3 DNA sequence: TGTGCCAGTAGTGACGACAGCAGTTACGAGCAGTACTTC.

V and J are TRBV19 and TRBJ1-6, with 7 positions matching TRBD1. Germline lookup yields CDR1 LNHDA and CDR2 SQIVND (reference sequence). The CDR3 covers 14 residues. V gave up 7 bases and J gave up 8 bases; unmatched junction bases: 8. The CDR3 sequence: CASKGGRPYSPLHF. CDR3 nucleotides: TGTGCCAGTAAAGGGGGCAGGCCCTATTCACCCCTCCACTTT.

CDR3 in DNA: TGCGCCAGCAGCCAAAGGGGACAGACTAATGAAAAACTGTTTTTT. Its protein is CASSQRGQTNEKLFF. The chain links TRBV4-1 to TRBJ1-4; 7 nucleotides agree with TRBD1. The CDR3 covers 15 residues. The germline V gene encodes CDR1 MGHRA and CDR2 YSYEKL. J gave up 2 bases and V 2 bases, and 2 bases lay outside the gene matches.

The J gene is TRBJ2-5, the V gene TRBV5-1; 9 bases align to TRBD2. The ends lost 4 bases at V and 5 bases at J; junction bases unmatched: 18. The CDR3 totals 18 residues. Per the germline V gene, CDR1 is SGHRS and CDR2 is YFSETQ. Here the CDR3 reads CASSHRLLAGLGLETQYF. CDR3 DNA: TGCGCCAGCAGCCACCGACTTCTAGCGGGACTGGGCTTGGAGACCCAGTACTTC.

The chain employs TRBV7-3 and TRBJ1-2; D might be TRBD1 (5 bases). The V gene lost 5 bases and the J gene lost 7 bases, with 17 bases spanning the gap. CDR1 is SGHTA, CDR2 FQGTGA, per germline. CDR3 length: 14 amino acids. CDR3 region: CASSPQAGGGGYTF. Written as DNA, the CDR3 is TGTGCCAGCAGCCCCCAAGCCGGGGGGGGTGGCTACACCTTC.

This rearrangement joins TRBV27 to TRBJ2-7, with 11 bases identical to TRBD2. The germline gives CDR1 MNHEY, CDR2 SMNVEV (reference sequence). V trimming: 0 bases; J trimming: 2 bases; junction bases outside the gene matches: 3. The CDR3 runs 16 residues. The CDR3 sequence is CASSLSKLAGAYEQYF. The DNA for the CDR3 is TGTGCCAGCAGTTTATCGAAACTAGCGGGAGCCTACGAGCAGTACTTC.

This clone was seen more than once but under ten times. The genes are TRBV4-2 and TRBJ2-5, with a weak D call TRBD2 (6 bases). The CDR3 is 14 amino acids. Germline lookup yields CDR1 LGHNA and CDR2 YNFKEQ. Trimming stripped 4 bases from V and 5 bases from J, with 14 bases between. In DNA form, the CDR3 reads TGTGCCAGCAGCCTCAGGCGGGGCCGGGAGACCCAGTACTTC. Its protein product is CASSLRRGRETQYF.

This sequence joins TRBV9 and TRBJ1-4; D perhaps matches TRBD1 (5 bases). The germline V gene encodes CDR1 SGDLS and CDR2 YYNGEE. Trimming cost V 3 bases and J 8 bases, with 14 bases left between them. CDR3 length: 14 residues. CDR3 in DNA: TGTGCCAGCAGCGCCTACGACAGACAAGAAAAACTGTTTTTT. Translation: CASSAYDRQEKLFF.

The rearrangement joins TRBV7-3 to TRBJ1-6; D uncertain. This CDR3 has 14 amino acids. Germline CDR1 SGHTA, CDR2 FQGTGA. The V end was cut by 3 bases, the J end by 2 bases, with 5 bases between. The CDR3 loop reads CASSFTAYNSPLHF. The CDR3 nucleotides are TGTGCCAGCAGCTTTACGGCCTATAATTCACCCCTCCACTTT.

This clone was detected a few times. V gene TRBV28 combines with J gene TRBJ1-2; D not certain. The CDR3 has 12 amino acids. Germline-derived CDR1 and CDR2 are MDHEN and SYDVKM. V was pared by 9 bases and J by 7 bases, with 15 bases between. CDR3 amino acids: CASSQSFPGYTF. The DNA of the CDR3 is TGTGCCAGTTCCCAGTCCTTCCCTGGCTACACCTTC.

This clone was recorded once. The chain couples TRBV7-2 to TRBJ1-5; 9 positions agree with TRBD1. Germline V CDR1 and CDR2: SGHTA, FQGNSA. CDR3 size: 15 residues. The trim removed 5 bases at V and 5 bases at J, leaving 7 bases unmatched. The CDR3 DNA follows: TGTGCCAGCAGCCCCCGGGGGACAGGGTATCAGCCCCAGCATTTT. Protein: CASSPRGTGYQPQHF.

The chain employs TRBV29-1 and TRBJ2-1; TRBD2 is a possible D gene (6 bases). V was trimmed by 4 bases and J by 0 bases, leaving 16 bases between them. The CDR3 spans 16 residues. Germline V gene sequence: CDR1 SQVTM, CDR2 ANQGSEA. CDR3 coding DNA: TGCAGCGTTGTTAGTATAGCGGAGAGCTCCTACAATGAGCAGTTCTTC. This translates into CSVVSIAESSYNEQFF.

The V and J genes are TRBV7-9 and TRBJ2-4; 9 nucleotides align to TRBD1. CDR3 length equals 14 residues. Per the germline V gene, CDR1 is SEHNR and CDR2 is FQNEAQ (reference sequence). V shed 3 bases and J 3 bases; nucleotides not matched to a gene: 0. The CDR3 nucleotides read TGTGCCAGCAGCTTGACAGGGGGCAAAAACATTCAGTACTTC. This gives the protein CASSLTGGKNIQYF.

This chain connects TRBV2 to TRBJ2-7, with D hard to call. CDR1 and CDR2 (germline): SNHLY, FYNNEI. V lost 4 bases to trimming and J lost 6 bases, with 13 bases between them. The CDR3 has 13 amino acids. This CDR3 is CASSVLEFGEQYF. Here the CDR3 DNA reads TGTGCCAGCAGTGTCCTAGAGTTCGGCGAGCAGTACTTC. Full variable domain (rest looked up from reference TRBV2 and TRBJ2-7): EPEVTQTPSHQVTQMGQEVILRCVPISNHLYFYWYRQILGQKVEFLVSFYNNEISEKSEIFDDQFSVERPDGSNFTLKIRSTKLEDSAMYFCASSVLEFGEQYFGPGTRLTVT.

The V and J genes are TRBV7-9 and TRBJ1-2, with TRBD1 as a possible D gene (6 bases). The V and J ends lost 2 bases and 0 bases respectively, with 10 bases between them. The V gene's germline CDR1 is SEHNR and CDR2 FQNEAQ (reference sequence). CDR3 size: 15 residues. The CDR3 bases are TGTGCCAGCAGCTTACGGGGGGGCCCTAACTATGGCTACACCTTC. This translates into CASSLRGGPNYGYTF.

This clone was observed a handful of times. This rearrangement joins TRBV5-4 to TRBJ2-2; TRBD2 matches 14 bases. The CDR3 has 19 residues. Germline V lookup: CDR1 SGHNT, CDR2 YYREEE (reference sequence). With V trimmed by 3 bases and J by 4 bases, 11 bases remained unmatched. The CDR3 DNA follows: TGTGCCAGCAGCTCCACCAGACTAGCGGGGGGGCGGGGCACCGGGGAGCTGTTTTTT. Its protein is CASSSTRLAGGRGTGELFF.

J is TRBJ2-1 and V is TRBV5-1, with D possibly being TRBD2 (6 bases). The CDR3 covers 15 residues. Trimming took 7 bases from V and 0 from J, leaving 14 bases between them. Germline CDR1 reads SGHRS; CDR2 reads YFSETQ. The CDR3 DNA follows: TGCGCCAGCTCACAGCGGGCTAGCTCCTACAATGAGCAGTTCTTC. Translation: CASSQRASSYNEQFF.

The chain combines TRBV7-3 with TRBJ1-6, with TRBD1 identical over 7 bases. The CDR3 covers 15 residues. Germline loops: CDR1 SGHTA, CDR2 FQGTGA. V was pared by 2 bases and J by 10 bases, with 8 bases of the junction left unmatched. CDR3 sequence: CASSLVDRAGSPLHF. The CDR3 DNA is TGTGCCAGCAGCTTAGTCGACAGGGCCGGGTCACCCCTCCACTTT. Full variable domain (remainder filled in from reference TRBV7-3 and TRBJ1-6): GAGVSQTPSNKVTEKGKYVELRCDPISGHTALYWYRQSLGQGPEFLIYFQGTGAADDSGLPNDRFFAVRPEGSVSTLKIQRTERGDSAVYLCASSLVDRAGSPLHFGNGTRLTVT.

The chain combines TRBV7-6 with TRBJ1-1, with D possibly being TRBD1 (6 bases). Germline V gene sequence: CDR1 SGHVS, CDR2 FNYEAQ. The CDR3 totals 15 residues. V shed 3 bases and J shed 5 bases, with 16 bases lying between them. CDR3 nucleotides: TGTGCCAGCAGCTTGGGGACAACAGGGCGGACTGAAGCTTTCTTT. Translating it yields CASSLGTTGRTEAFF.